Each of the 28 T cell receptor beta chains below was sequenced from the same sample in a study of identical twins. A single record per CDR3 protein comes from TCRdb applying MiXCR to the 5' RACE reads. The sample has about 280,000 distinct CDR3 sequences; more than 6.5% are singletons. The sample was also reused in another study, on yellow fever vaccine responses in identical twins.

Material: memory (CD45RO+) T cells sorted from blood. The receptors shown here come from a woman aged 18-30 years in good health.

This clonotype was found many times. J is TRBJ2-3 and V is TRBV12-3 or TRBV12-4; D is perhaps TRBD1 (5 bases). The CDR3 loop spans 14 amino acids. The germline V and J ends were trimmed by 3 bases and 2 bases, with 9 bases remaining between them. The CDR3 DNA follows: TGTGCCAGCAGTTTCCAGGGATACACAGATACGCAGTATTTT. Translating gives CASSFQGYTDTQYF.

This clonotype was seen repeatedly, ten times or more. The rearrangement links TRBV7-3 to TRBJ2-1; the match to TRBD2 covers 7 bases. CDR3 length equals 14 residues. The junction had 3 bases not matched to a gene; V was cut back by 2 bases and J by 5 bases. Looked up from germline, CDR1 is SGHTA and CDR2 is FQGTGA. In DNA form, the CDR3 reads TGTGCCAGCAGCTTAGGGGACTACCACAATGAGCAGTTCTTC. Amino acid sequence: CASSLGDYHNEQFF.

The chain uses TRBV7-9 and TRBJ2-2, with a tentative D call TRBD2 (6 bases). The CDR3 extends over 13 amino acids. Trimming shortened V by 5 bases and J by 6 bases, and 10 bases separated the two germline ends. The germline V gene has CDR1 SEHNR and CDR2 FQNEAQ (reference sequence). The CDR3: CASSPRLAGELFF. The CDR3 nucleotides read TGTGCCAGCAGCCCCCGACTAGCCGGGGAGCTGTTTTTT.

This clonotype has a count of ten or more. The chain is built from TRBV20-1 and TRBJ2-2; 12 bases line up with TRBD2. The junction had 8 bases not matched to a gene; V was cut back by 3 bases and J by 6 bases. The CDR3 loop spans 16 amino acids. Looked up from germline, CDR1 is DFQATT and CDR2 is SNEGSKA (reference sequence). The CDR3 coding sequence is TGCAGTGCTAGGACAAAGACTAGCGGGAGTCCCGGGGAGCTGTTTTTT. Its protein is CSARTKTSGSPGELFF.

This clonotype was recorded many times. This chain joins TRBV12-5 and TRBJ1-5, with unresolved D. Trimming left V 0 bases short and J 3 bases short, with 6 bases between. The CDR3 consists of 14 residues. Germline V CDR1 and CDR2: LGHNT, FRNRAP. This chain's CDR3 is CASGLVQTNQPQHF. The DNA of the CDR3 is TGTGCTAGTGGTTTGGTACAAACCAATCAGCCCCAGCATTTT.

A few counts support this clonotype. This chain uses TRBV4-1 with TRBJ2-1; TRBD1 aligns across 10 bases. Germline V CDR1 and CDR2: MGHRA, YSYEKL. The CDR3 runs 15 residues. Trimming at V came to 5 bases and at J to 9 bases, leaving 10 bases not matched to a gene. The CDR3 nucleotides are TGCGCCAGCAGCGACCGGGACAGGGGTTCGGTTGAGCAGTTCTTC. This translates into CASSDRDRGSVEQFF.

This sequence joins TRBV5-1 and TRBJ2-1; D is uncertain. Trimming took off 1 base at V and 3 bases at J, with 8 bases between the two ends. The CDR3 length is 14 residues. Germline assignment: CDR1 SGHRS and CDR2 YFSETQ. The CDR3 DNA is TGCGCCAGCAGCTTGTTAAACAGCTACAATGAGCAGTTCTTC. Translation gives CASSLLNSYNEQFF.

The chain is built from TRBV11-2 and TRBJ2-7, with D possibly being TRBD2 (6 bases). Germline V gives CDR1 SGHAT, CDR2 FQNNGV. V was pared by 0 bases and J by 2 bases, with 11 bases between. This CDR3 spans 15 amino acids. The CDR3 loop reads CASSLDGGSPYEQYF. The CDR3 nucleotides read TGTGCCAGCAGCTTAGATGGGGGGTCACCCTACGAGCAGTACTTC.

This clonotype was counted only a few times. The chain carries TRBV2 and TRBJ2-3; D is possibly TRBD2 (5 bases). The V end was cut by 5 bases, the J end by 6 bases, with 9 bases between. CDR1 is SNHLY, CDR2 FYNNEI, per germline. The CDR3 spans 12 residues. The CDR3: CASSYGEDTQYF. The CDR3 region has the DNA TGTGCCAGCAGTTATGGGGAGGATACGCAGTATTTT.

This clonotype was observed a handful of times. This chain uses TRBV6-5 with TRBJ1-6; tentative D call: TRBD1 (6 bases). The CDR3 length is 18 residues. V lost 2 bases and J 5 bases, leaving 19 bases between the germline ends. Looked up from germline, CDR1 is MNHEY and CDR2 is SVGAGI. Here the CDR3 DNA reads TGTGCCAGCAGTTACGAGAACCCCAGGGGTAAGAATAATTCACCCCTCCACTTT. This translates into CASSYENPRGKNNSPLHF.

This clonotype came up a few times. The gene calls are TRBV20-1 and TRBJ1-5; perhaps TRBD1 as D (6 bases). The V end lost 3 bases, the J end lost 3 bases, and 15 bases lay between the germline ends. In germline, CDR1 is DFQATT, CDR2 SNEGSKA (reference sequence). The CDR3 is 15 residues long. CDR3 loop: CSAREPTGNNQPQHF. DNA for the CDR3: TGCAGTGCTAGGGAACCCACAGGGAACAATCAGCCCCAGCATTTT.

This clonotype was recorded many times. The chain is built from TRBV15 and TRBJ1-1; D is ambiguous. The germline V gene has CDR1 LNHNV and CDR2 YYDKDF (reference sequence). The CDR3 has 13 residues. Deletions cut 0 bases from V and 7 bases from J, with 9 bases between. Written as DNA, the CDR3 is TGTGCCACCAGCAGAGACCAGGTTCTTGAAGCTTTCTTT. Its protein product is CATSRDQVLEAFF.

The V call is TRBV7-2, the J call TRBJ1-2; D is perhaps TRBD1 (5 bases). CDR1 and CDR2 from the germline V gene are SGHTA and FQGNSA. With 2 bases removed from V and 2 bases from J, the gap between germline ends came to 9 bases. The CDR3 totals 14 residues. The CDR3 loop is CASSLMTANYGYTF. The CDR3 coding sequence is TGTGCCAGCAGCTTAATGACAGCCAACTATGGCTACACCTTC. The entire variable domain, with the rest obtained from reference TRBV7-2 and TRBJ1-2, is as follows: GAGVSQSPSNKVTEKGKDVELRCDPISGHTALYWYRQSLGQGLEFLIYFQGNSAPDKSGLPSDRFSAERTGGSVSTLTIQRTQQEDSAVYLCASSLMTANYGYTFGSGTRLTVV.

This clonotype was seen repeatedly, ten times or more. The V call is TRBV11-3, the J call TRBJ1-2; TRBD1 aligns across 8 bases. The J segment lost 2 bases and the V segment lost 4 bases, leaving 12 bases of the junction unmatched. This CDR3 spans 17 amino acids. The germline gives CDR1 SGHNT, CDR2 YENEEA. As DNA, the CDR3 is TGTGCCAGCAGCTCCCGGGACAGGACTACCCCAAACTATGGCTACACCTTC. Encoded protein: CASSSRDRTTPNYGYTF.

At least ten counts were recorded for this clonotype. This rearrangement joins TRBV4-1 to TRBJ1-5; TRBD1 is a possible D gene (6 bases). This CDR3 is 16 amino acids long. The V end was cut by 0 bases, the J end by 2 bases, with 11 bases between. Germline V CDR1 and CDR2: MGHRA, YSYEKL. The CDR3 sequence is CASSQDPPGGNQPQHF. CDR3 in DNA: TGCGCCAGCAGCCAAGATCCACCAGGGGGCAATCAGCCCCAGCATTTT.

This clonotype has at least ten counts. The chain recombines TRBV28 with TRBJ2-3; unclear D gene. In germline, CDR1 is MDHEN, CDR2 SYDVKM. The CDR3 length is 12 residues. Trimming took 6 bases from V and 1 from J, leaving 5 bases between them. The CDR3, as DNA: TGTGCCAGCAGGGGCGGCACAGATACGCAGTATTTT. Its translation is CASRGGTDTQYF.

This clonotype occurred many times. The V call is TRBV18, the J call TRBJ2-1, with D maybe TRBD2 (6 bases). Trimming took 6 bases from V and 9 from J, leaving 15 bases between them. CDR1 KGHSH and CDR2 LQKENI come from the germline V gene. The CDR3 is 13 amino acids. The CDR3 nucleotides read TGTGCCAGCTCCATGACCACGGGGGTTGAGCAGTTCTTC. Translation gives CASSMTTGVEQFF.

The chain recombines TRBV20-1 with TRBJ2-5, with 10 bases lining up with TRBD1. CDR1 is DFQATT, CDR2 SNEGSKA, per germline (reference sequence). The CDR3 totals 16 residues. V shed 2 bases and J 1 base; nucleotides not matched to a gene: 7. The CDR3 reads CSARQDRGIFQETQYF. DNA for the CDR3: TGCAGTGCTAGACAGGACAGGGGGATTTTCCAAGAGACCCAGTACTTC.

This clonotype has a handful of counts. J is TRBJ1-4 and V is TRBV18; no firm D call. Looked up from germline, CDR1 is KGHSH and CDR2 is LQKENI. The CDR3 has 14 amino acids. V was shortened by 6 bases and J by 7 bases, with 15 bases between the two germline ends. The CDR3 loop is CASSQKGGGEKLFF. CDR3 nucleotide sequence: TGTGCCAGCTCCCAGAAGGGAGGTGGTGAAAAACTGTTTTTT.

The rearrangement uses TRBV20-1 and TRBJ1-5; D is uncertain. V shed 4 bases and J shed 4 bases, with 11 bases lying between them. The germline gives CDR1 DFQATT, CDR2 SNEGSKA (reference sequence). This CDR3 is built from 13 residues. CDR3 region: CSATVGTNQPQHF. The CDR3 DNA reads TGCAGTGCTACGGTCGGAACGAATCAGCCCCAGCATTTT.

The chain recombines TRBV27 with TRBJ2-7, with 9 bases fitting TRBD1. The CDR3 is made up of 12 amino acids. V trimming: 4 bases; J trimming: 5 bases; junction bases outside the gene matches: 0. The V gene's germline CDR1 is MNHEY and CDR2 SMNVEV (reference sequence). The CDR3 DNA sequence: TGTGCCAGCAGTTGGACAGGGGACGAGCAGTACGTC. It codes for CASSWTGDEQYV.

This clonotype was recorded at least ten times. The chain employs TRBV2 and TRBJ2-2; the match to TRBD2 covers 9 bases. Germline V CDR1 and CDR2: SNHLY, FYNNEI. This CDR3 has 19 residues. V was pared by 3 bases and J by 4 bases, with 15 bases of the junction left unmatched. The CDR3, as DNA: TGTGCCAGCAGTGAGGTTCGGGTTAGCGGGAGCTTAGGCACCGGGGAGCTGTTTTTT. Protein sequence: CASSEVRVSGSLGTGELFF.

This clonotype was detected ten times or more. This sequence joins TRBV11-2 and TRBJ2-1, with a possible D match to TRBD1 (6 bases). Germline CDR1 SGHAT, CDR2 FQNNGV. Trimming removed 5 bases at V and 3 bases at J, with 14 bases between. The CDR3 runs to 15 residues. The CDR3 region is CASSLRTDDYNEQFF. The DNA of the CDR3 is TGTGCCAGCAGCCTAAGGACAGATGACTACAATGAGCAGTTCTTC.

The genes are TRBV6-4 and TRBJ2-3, with 8 positions matching TRBD1. This CDR3 has 16 residues. J gave up 1 base and V 4 bases, and 7 bases lay outside the gene matches. Germline V CDR1 and CDR2: MRHNA, SNTAGT. CDR3 bases: TGTGCCAGCAGTGTCCGACAGGGGATGGGCACAGATACGCAGTATTTT. Translating gives CASSVRQGMGTDTQYF.

The chain recombines TRBV9 with TRBJ2-1; 9 nucleotides line up with TRBD2. V gave up 4 bases and J gave up 10 bases; unmatched junction bases: 18. The CDR3 spans 17 residues. The germline CDR1 and CDR2 sequences are SGDLS and YYNGEE. The chain's CDR3 is CASSLEWGLAGKQEQFF. The CDR3 DNA reads as TGTGCCAGCAGCCTTGAATGGGGGCTAGCGGGAAAGCAGGAGCAGTTCTTC.

This clonotype was seen a few times. The rearrangement uses TRBV11-1 and TRBJ2-6; D is perhaps TRBD2 (5 bases). The CDR3 covers 18 residues. Trimming removed 2 bases from V and 0 bases from J, with 14 bases in between. CDR1 SGHAT and CDR2 FQDESV come from the germline V gene (reference sequence). The CDR3 DNA is TGTGCCAGCAGCTTATGGATGTTGCGGGTCTCTGGGGCCAACGTCCTGACTTTC. Encoded protein: CASSLWMLRVSGANVLTF.

V is TRBV27 and J is TRBJ1-5; the D gene is possibly TRBD1 (6 bases). Per germline, CDR1 MNHEY and CDR2 SMNVEV (reference sequence). The CDR3 totals 16 residues. V lost 5 bases, J lost 0 bases, and 14 bases lay in between. CDR3 DNA: TGTGCCAGCAGTCCAAAGGGGGGATATAGCAATCAGCCCCAGCATTTT. It is translated as CASSPKGGYSNQPQHF.

Ten or more counts support this clonotype. The V and J genes are TRBV11-2 and TRBJ2-1; TRBD1 matches 9 bases. This CDR3 region has 17 residues. Germline CDR1 SGHAT, CDR2 FQNNGV. Trimming at V came to 5 bases and at J to 5 bases, leaving 13 bases not matched to a gene. The CDR3 here is CASSLPRGTGSNNEQFF. CDR3 sequence (DNA): TGTGCCAGCAGCCTCCCCCGCGGGACAGGGTCGAACAATGAGCAGTTCTTC. Drawing the rest from reference TRBV11-2 and TRBJ2-1, the complete variable domain is EAGVAQSPRYKIIEKRQSVAFWCNPISGHATLYWYQQILGQGPKLLIQFQNNGVVDDSQLPKDRFSAERLKGVDSTLKIQPAKLEDSAVYLCASSLPRGTGSNNEQFFGPGTRLTVL.